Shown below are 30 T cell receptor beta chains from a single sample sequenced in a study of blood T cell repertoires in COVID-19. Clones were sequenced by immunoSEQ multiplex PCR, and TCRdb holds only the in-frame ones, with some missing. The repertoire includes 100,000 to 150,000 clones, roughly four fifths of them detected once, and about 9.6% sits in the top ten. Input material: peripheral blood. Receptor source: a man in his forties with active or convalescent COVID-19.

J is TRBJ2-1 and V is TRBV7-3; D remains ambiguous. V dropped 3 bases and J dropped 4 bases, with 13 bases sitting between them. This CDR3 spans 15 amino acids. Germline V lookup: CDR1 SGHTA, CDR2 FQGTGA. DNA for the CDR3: TGTGCCAGCAGCTTGATGCCGGGTTCGTACAATGAGCAGTTCTTC. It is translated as CASSLMPGSYNEQFF.

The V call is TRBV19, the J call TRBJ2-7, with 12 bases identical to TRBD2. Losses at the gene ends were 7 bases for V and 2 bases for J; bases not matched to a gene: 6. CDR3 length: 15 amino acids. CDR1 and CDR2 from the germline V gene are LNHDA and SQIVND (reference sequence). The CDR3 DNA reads TGTGCCAGTAAACCCCTAGCGGGGGGGACCTACGAGCAGTACTTC. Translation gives CASKPLAGGTYEQYF. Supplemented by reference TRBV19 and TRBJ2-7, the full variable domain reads DGGITQSPKYLFRKEGQNVTLSCEQNLNHDAMYWYRQDPGQGLRLIYYSQIVNDFQKGDIAEGYSVSREKKESFPLTVTSAQKNPTAFYLCASKPLAGGTYEQYFGPGTRLTVT.

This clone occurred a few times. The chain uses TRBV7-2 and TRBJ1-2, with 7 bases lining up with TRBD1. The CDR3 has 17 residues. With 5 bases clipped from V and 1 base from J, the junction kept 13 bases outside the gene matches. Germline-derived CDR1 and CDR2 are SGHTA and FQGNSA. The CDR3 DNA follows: TGTGCCAGCAGCCAGGAAGGGGGCGCAGGCGTTAACTATGGCTACACCTTC. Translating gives CASSQEGGAGVNYGYTF.

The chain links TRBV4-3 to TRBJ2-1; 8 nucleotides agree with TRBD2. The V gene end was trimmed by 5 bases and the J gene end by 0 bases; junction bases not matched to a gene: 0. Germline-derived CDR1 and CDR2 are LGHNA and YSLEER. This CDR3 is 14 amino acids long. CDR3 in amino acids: CASSSGGSYNEQFF. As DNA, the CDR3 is TGCGCCAGCAGCAGCGGGGGCTCCTACAATGAGCAGTTCTTC.

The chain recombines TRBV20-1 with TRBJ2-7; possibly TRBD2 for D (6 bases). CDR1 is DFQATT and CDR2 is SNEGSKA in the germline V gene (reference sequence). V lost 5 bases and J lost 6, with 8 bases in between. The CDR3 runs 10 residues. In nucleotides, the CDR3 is TGCAGTGCTCGGGGAGGCGAGCAGTACTTC. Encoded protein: CSARGGEQYF.

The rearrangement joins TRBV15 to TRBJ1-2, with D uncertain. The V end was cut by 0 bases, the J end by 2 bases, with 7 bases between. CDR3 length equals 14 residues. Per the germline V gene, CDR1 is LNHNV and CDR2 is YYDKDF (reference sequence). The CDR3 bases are TGTGCCACCAGCAGAGATACCCAGAACTATGGCTACACCTTC. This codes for CATSRDTQNYGYTF.

The CDR3 DNA is TGCGCCAGCAGTGAGGGGGCAAAGACGGGCGAGCAGTACTTC. It yields the protein CASSEGAKTGEQYF. The genes are TRBV10-1 and TRBJ2-7; D is possibly TRBD1 (5 bases). This CDR3 contains 14 residues. Germline CDR1 and CDR2: WNHNN and SYGVQD (reference sequence). Trimming shortened V by 2 bases and J by 6 bases, and 14 bases separated the two germline ends.

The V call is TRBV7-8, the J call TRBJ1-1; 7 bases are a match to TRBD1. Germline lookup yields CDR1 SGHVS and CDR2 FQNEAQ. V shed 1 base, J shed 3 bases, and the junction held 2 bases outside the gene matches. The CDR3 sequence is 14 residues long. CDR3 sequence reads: CASSLGDRYTEAFF. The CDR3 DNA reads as TGTGCCAGCAGCTTAGGGGACAGATACACTGAAGCTTTCTTT.

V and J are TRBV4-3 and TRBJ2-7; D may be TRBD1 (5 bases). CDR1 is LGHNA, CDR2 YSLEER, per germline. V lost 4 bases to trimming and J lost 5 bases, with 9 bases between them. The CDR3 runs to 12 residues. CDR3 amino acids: CASSRDSDEQYF. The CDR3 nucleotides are TGCGCCAGCAGCCGAGACAGTGACGAGCAGTACTTC.

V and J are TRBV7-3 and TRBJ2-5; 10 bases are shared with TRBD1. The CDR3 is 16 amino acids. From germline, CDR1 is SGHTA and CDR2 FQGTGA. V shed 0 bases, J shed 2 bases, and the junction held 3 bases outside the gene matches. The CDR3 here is CASSLTGQGSQETQYF. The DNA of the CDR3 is TGTGCCAGCAGCTTAACGGGACAGGGGAGTCAAGAGACCCAGTACTTC.

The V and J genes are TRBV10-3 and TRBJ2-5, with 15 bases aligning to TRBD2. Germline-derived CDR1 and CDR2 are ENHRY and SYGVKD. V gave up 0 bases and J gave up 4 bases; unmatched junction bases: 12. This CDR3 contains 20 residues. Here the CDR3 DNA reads TGTGCCATCAGTGAGTCGACGCCGGGACTAGCGGGAGGCCCGGGAGAGACCCAGTACTTC. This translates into CAISESTPGLAGGPGETQYF.

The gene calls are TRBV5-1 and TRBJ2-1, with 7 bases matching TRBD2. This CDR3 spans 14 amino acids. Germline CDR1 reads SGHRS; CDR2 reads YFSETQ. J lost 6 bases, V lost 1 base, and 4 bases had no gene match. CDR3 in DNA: TGCGCCAGCAGCTTGTCGAGCGGGACCAATGAGCAGTTCTTC. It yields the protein CASSLSSGTNEQFF. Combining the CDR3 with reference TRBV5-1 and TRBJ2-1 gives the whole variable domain KAGVTQTPRYLIKTRGQQVTLSCSPISGHRSVSWYQQTPGQGLQFLFEYFSETQRNKGNFPGRFSGRQFSNSRSEMNVSTLELGDSALYLCASSLSSGTNEQFFGPGTRLTVL.

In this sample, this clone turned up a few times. CDR3 in amino acids: CASSQNRDWSNYNEQFF. The CDR3 DNA follows: TGTGCCAGCAGCCAGAACCGGGACTGGTCGAACTACAATGAGCAGTTCTTC. The rearrangement joins TRBV3-1 (or the pseudogene TRBV3-2) to TRBJ2-1; weak D call: TRBD2 (6 bases). The CDR3 extends over 17 amino acids. The V gene's germline CDR1 is LGHDT and CDR2 YNNKEL (reference sequence). V was clipped by 3 bases and J by 3 bases, with 18 bases between them.

CDR3 sequence (DNA): TGTGCCATCAGCCTTAGCGGGGGGGCTGAAAATGAGCAGTTCTTC. It yields the protein CAISLSGGAENEQFF. The chain carries TRBV10-3 and TRBJ2-1, with 11 bases lining up with TRBD2. The CDR3 is 15 residues long. Germline CDR1 reads ENHRY; CDR2 reads SYGVKD. V was clipped by 6 bases and J by 7 bases; unmatched bases: 8.

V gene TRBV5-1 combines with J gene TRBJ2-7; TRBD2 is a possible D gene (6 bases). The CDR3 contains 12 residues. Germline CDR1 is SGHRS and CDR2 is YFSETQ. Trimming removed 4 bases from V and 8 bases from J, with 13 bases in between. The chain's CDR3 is CASSPEGSQQYF. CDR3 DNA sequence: TGCGCCAGCAGCCCGGAGGGCAGCCAGCAGTACTTC.

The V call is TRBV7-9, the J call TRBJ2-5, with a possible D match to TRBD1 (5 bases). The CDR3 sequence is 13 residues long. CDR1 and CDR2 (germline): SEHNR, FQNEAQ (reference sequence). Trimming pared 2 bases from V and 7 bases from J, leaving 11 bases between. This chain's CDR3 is CASSLNPQGTQYF. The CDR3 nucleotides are TGTGCCAGCAGCTTAAACCCCCAGGGGACCCAGTACTTC.

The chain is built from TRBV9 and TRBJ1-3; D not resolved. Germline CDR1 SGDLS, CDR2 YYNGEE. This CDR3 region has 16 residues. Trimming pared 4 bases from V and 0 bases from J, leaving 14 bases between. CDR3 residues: CASSLQTWSSGNTIYF. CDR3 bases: TGTGCCAGCAGCCTTCAGACCTGGAGCTCTGGAAACACCATATATTTT.

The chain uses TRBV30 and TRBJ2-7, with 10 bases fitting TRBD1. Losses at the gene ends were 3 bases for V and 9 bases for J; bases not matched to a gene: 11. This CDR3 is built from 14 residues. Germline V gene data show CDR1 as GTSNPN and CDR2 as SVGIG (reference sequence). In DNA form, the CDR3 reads TGTGCCTGGAGGCGGACAGGGACAGGGGAATGGCAGTACTTC. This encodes CAWRRTGTGEWQYF.

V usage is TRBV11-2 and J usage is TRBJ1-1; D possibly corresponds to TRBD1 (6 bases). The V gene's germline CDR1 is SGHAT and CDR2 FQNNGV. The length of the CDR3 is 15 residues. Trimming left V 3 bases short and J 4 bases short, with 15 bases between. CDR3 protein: CASSFIYVQGTEAFF. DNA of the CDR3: TGTGCCAGCAGCTTTATATACGTACAGGGCACTGAAGCTTTCTTT.

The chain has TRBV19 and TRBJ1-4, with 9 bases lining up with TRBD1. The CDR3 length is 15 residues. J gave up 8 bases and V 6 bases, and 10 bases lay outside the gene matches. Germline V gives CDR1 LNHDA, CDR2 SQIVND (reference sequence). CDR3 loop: CASRYRGRLGEKLFF. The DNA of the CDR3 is TGTGCCAGTAGGTACAGGGGGCGCCTTGGGGAAAAACTGTTTTTT.

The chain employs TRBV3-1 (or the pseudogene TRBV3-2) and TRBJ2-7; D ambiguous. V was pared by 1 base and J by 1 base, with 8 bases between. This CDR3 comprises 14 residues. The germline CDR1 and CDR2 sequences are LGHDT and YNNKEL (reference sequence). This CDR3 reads CASSQGRGSYEQYF. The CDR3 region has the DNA TGTGCCAGCAGCCAAGGTCGCGGTTCCTACGAGCAGTACTTC.

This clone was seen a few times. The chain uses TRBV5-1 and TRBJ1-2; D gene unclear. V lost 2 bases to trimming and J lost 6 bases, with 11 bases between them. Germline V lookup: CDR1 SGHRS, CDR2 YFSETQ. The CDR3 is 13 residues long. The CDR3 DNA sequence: TGCGCCAGCAGCTTTGGTCAAGAGGATGGCTACACCTTC. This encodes CASSFGQEDGYTF.

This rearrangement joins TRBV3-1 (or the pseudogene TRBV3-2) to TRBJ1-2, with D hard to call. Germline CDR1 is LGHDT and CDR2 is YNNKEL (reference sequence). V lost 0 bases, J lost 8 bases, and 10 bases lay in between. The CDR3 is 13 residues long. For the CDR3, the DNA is TGTGCCAGCAGCCAAGATGGGCCCCGGGGCTACACCTTC. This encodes CASSQDGPRGYTF.

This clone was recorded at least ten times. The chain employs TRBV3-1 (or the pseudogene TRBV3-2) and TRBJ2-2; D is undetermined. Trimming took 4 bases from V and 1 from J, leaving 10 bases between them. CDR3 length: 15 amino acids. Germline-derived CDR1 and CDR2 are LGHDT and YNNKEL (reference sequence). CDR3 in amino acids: CASSPDSRNTGELFF. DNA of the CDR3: TGTGCCAGCAGCCCCGATAGCAGGAACACCGGGGAGCTGTTTTTT.

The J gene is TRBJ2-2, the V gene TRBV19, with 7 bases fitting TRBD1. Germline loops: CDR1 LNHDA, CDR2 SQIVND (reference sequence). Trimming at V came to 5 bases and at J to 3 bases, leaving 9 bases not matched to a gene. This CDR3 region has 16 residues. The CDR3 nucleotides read TGTGCCAGTAGTTCCCAGGACAGGTTTCACACCGGGGAGCTGTTTTTT. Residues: CASSSQDRFHTGELFF.

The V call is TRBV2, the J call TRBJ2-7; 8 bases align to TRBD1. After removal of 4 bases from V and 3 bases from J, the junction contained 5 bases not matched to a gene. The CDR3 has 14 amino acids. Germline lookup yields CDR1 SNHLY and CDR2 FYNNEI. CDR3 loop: CASSGQGSHYEQYF. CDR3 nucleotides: TGTGCCAGCAGTGGACAGGGGTCCCACTACGAGCAGTACTTC.

The CDR3 loop is CASSQETVERDTIYF. The CDR3 DNA follows: TGTGCCAGCAGCCAGGAGACAGTGGAACGGGACACCATATATTTT. V gene TRBV4-2 combines with J gene TRBJ1-3; tentative D call: TRBD1 (5 bases). Germline V gene data show CDR1 as LGHNA and CDR2 as YNFKEQ. V lost 3 bases and J 8 bases, leaving 17 bases between the germline ends. The CDR3 has 15 residues.

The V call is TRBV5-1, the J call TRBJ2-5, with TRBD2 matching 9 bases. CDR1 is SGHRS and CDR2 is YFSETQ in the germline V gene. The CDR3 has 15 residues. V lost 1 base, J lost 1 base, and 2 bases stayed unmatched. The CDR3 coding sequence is TGCGCCAGCAGCTTGCTAGCGGGGCCCCAAGAGACCCAGTACTTC. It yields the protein CASSLLAGPQETQYF.

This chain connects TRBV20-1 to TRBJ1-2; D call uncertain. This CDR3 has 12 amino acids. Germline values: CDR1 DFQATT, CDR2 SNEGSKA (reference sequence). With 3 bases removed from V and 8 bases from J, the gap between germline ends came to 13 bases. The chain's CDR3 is CSASLQYAGYTF. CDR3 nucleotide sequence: TGCAGTGCTAGTCTACAGTATGCGGGCTACACCTTC.

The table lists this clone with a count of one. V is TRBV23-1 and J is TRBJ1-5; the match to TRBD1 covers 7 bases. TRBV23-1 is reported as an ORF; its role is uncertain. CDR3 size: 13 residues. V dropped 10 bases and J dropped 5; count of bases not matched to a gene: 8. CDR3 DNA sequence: TGCGCCACCCCACGACAGGGCGATCAGCCCCAGCATTTT. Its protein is CATPRQGDQPQHF.